This T cell receptor (beta chain) was sequenced for a study of tumor and adjacent non-tumor tissue in lung cancer. The library came from three nested PCR rounds adapted from ARM-PCR protocols. Each CDR3 protein gets one entry after TCRdb re-called the multiplex PCR reads with MiXCR. The sample consists of over 130,000 distinct CDR3 sequences, roughly 66% of them appearing once. Comment on this clonotype: Its target is not known.

V lost 3 bases to trimming and J lost 3 bases; unmatched junction nucleotides: 3. Germline V gives CDR1 MNHNS, CDR2 SASEGT. This CDR3 spans 14 amino acids. Study conclusions and caveats: Top 100 clones took a larger repertoire share in normal lung.

This sample's RNA came from whole unsorted tissue. The chain combines TRBV6-1 with TRBJ2-7; 9 bases agree with TRBD1. This receptor was taken from a man in his sixties with small cell lung cancer. The sequencing sample was made of lung tumor tissue. The CDR3 loop reads CASSERQGDYEQYV. Written as DNA, the CDR3 is TGTGCCAGCAGTGAGAGACAGGGGGACTACGAGCAGTACGTC.